One and the same sample provided the 5 T cell receptor beta chains below, sequenced in a study of tumor and adjacent non-tumor tissue in lung cancer (dated by TCRdb to 2016 to 2018). The protocol used for the library was multiplex PCR. Sequenced using an Illumina HiSeq 2500. TCRbeta libraries were constructed through three rounds of nested PCR with primers (Table S4) according to protocols modified from ARM-PCR. TCRdb's own reprocessing of the public reads used fastp at Q25 and MiXCR and kept productive beta chains. Under each unique CDR3 protein, matching rows form one entry showing the most common genes and DNA. The sample table shows 90,000 or so distinct CDR3 sequences, and about 61% are seen once. Roughly 15% of the sample comes from the top ten. RNA was isolated from bulk unsorted tissue, and RNA quality was assessed with a NanoDrop ND-1000 and an Agilent 2100. The sequencing input was lung tumor tissue. The receptors derive from a man between 65 and 85 years old with non-small cell lung cancer.

The rearrangement uses TRBV6-1 and TRBJ2-7; D gene uncertain. The CDR3 spans 13 residues. In germline, CDR1 is MNHNS, CDR2 SASEGT. Trimming cost V 9 bases and J 3 bases, with 15 bases left between them. DNA for the CDR3: TGTGCCAGATGTGTCGAGAGTGGCTACGAGCAGTACTTC. Protein: CARCVESGYEQYF.

This clonotype was seen only a few times. A much larger clone sits a single nucleotide away, making a read error possible. The rearrangement joins TRBV29-1 to TRBJ1-1; unclear D gene. The V end lost 4 bases, the J end lost 1 base, and 7 bases lay between the germline ends. CDR3 size: 12 residues. Looked up from germline, CDR1 is SQVTM and CDR2 is ANQGSEA. The CDR3 sequence: CSVAAANTEAFF. The CDR3 nucleotides read TGCAGCGTTGCAGCAGCGAACACTGAAGCTTTCTTT. The whole variable domain, remainder taken from reference TRBV29-1 and TRBJ1-1, is SAVISQKPSRDICQRGTSLTIQCQVDSQVTMMFWYRQQPGQSLTLIATANQGSEATYESGFVIDKFPISRPNLTFSTLTVSNMSPEDSSIYLCSVAAANTEAFFGQGTRLTVV.

This clonotype was observed once. It is likely a read error, because the conserved phenylalanine at the end of the CDR3 is missing. The chain employs TRBV6-5 and TRBJ1-1; D not resolved. In germline, CDR1 is MNHEY, CDR2 SVGAGI. The CDR3 extends over 12 amino acids. The CDR3 DNA sequence: TGTGCCAGCAGCCATATGAACACTAAAGCTTTCCTT. This encodes CASSHMNTKAFL.

This clonotype was counted many times. The J gene is TRBJ2-1, the V gene TRBV10-3; 7 bases match TRBD1. J gave up 5 bases and V 2 bases, and 6 bases lay outside the gene matches. Per the germline V gene, CDR1 is ENHRY and CDR2 is SYGVKD. The CDR3 runs 15 residues. The CDR3 loop is CAISEPGTAHNEQFF. CDR3 nucleotide sequence: TGTGCCATCAGTGAGCCCGGGACAGCTCACAATGAGCAGTTCTTC.

About this clonotype itself: An end of the junction differs from the germline gene, which may be a read error. The rearrangement links TRBV11-2 to TRBJ2-6, with 7 bases lining up with TRBD1. This CDR3 comprises 19 residues. CDR1 is SGHAT, CDR2 FQNNGV, per germline. The CDR3 protein is CASSSQRGRGGSGANVQTF. The CDR3 bases are TGTGCCAGCAGCTCCCAGAGGGGAAGAGGGGGCTCTGGGGCCAACGTCCAGACATTC. Full variable domain (rest looked up from reference TRBV11-2 and TRBJ2-6): EAGVAQSPRYKIIEKRQSVAFWCNPISGHATLYWYQQILGQGPKLLIQFQNNGVVDDSQLPKDRFSAERLKGVDSTLKIQPAKLEDSAVYLCASSSQRGRGGSGANVQTFGAGSRLTVL.